Each of the 5 T cell receptor beta chains below was sequenced from the same sample in a study of read filtering for tumor transcriptome and immune sequencing. This library used around 400 ng RNA and molecular barcoded adaptors spanning alpha/delta and beta/gamma chains. Via MiXCR, TCRdb re-called the reads, giving one row per CDR3 protein. In the table there are about 86,000 distinct CDR3 sequences, 10% to 15% of which are singletons. Sequencing was performed on a population of CD138-negative cells sorted from bone marrow. These receptors were collected from a donor over 35 with multiple myeloma.

Notes on this clonotype: A much more abundant neighbour one base away suggests this may be a read error. The rearrangement links TRBV29-1 to TRBJ2-3; 11 nucleotides align to TRBD2. The V gene end was trimmed by 7 bases and the J gene end by 4 bases; junction bases not matched to a gene: 7. The germline V gene encodes CDR1 SQVTM and CDR2 ANQGSEA. This CDR3 is 14 amino acids long. CDR3 residues: CSAGGTSGSDTQYF. The CDR3 DNA reads as TGCAGCGCTGGAGGGACTAGCGGTTCAGATACGCAGTATTTT.

Comments on this clonotype: The germline gene is not matched at one end of the junction; a read error may be the cause. V gene TRBV6-2 or TRBV6-3 combines with J gene TRBJ2-3, with D hard to call. This CDR3 contains 13 residues. Germline assignment: CDR1 MNHEY and CDR2 SVGEGT. CDR3 sequence: CASSYSMSDTQYF. Here the CDR3 DNA reads TGTGCCAGTAGTTACTCTATGTCAGATACGCAGTATTTT.

As concerns this clonotype: The conserved phenylalanine or tryptophan is not found at the CDR3 terminus, so this likely reflects a read error. V usage is TRBV19 and J usage is TRBJ2-2, with D possibly TRBD1 on 6 matching bases. Germline V gene sequence: CDR1 LNHDA, CDR2 SQIVND (reference sequence). This CDR3 has 13 amino acids. The CDR3 region has the DNA TGCGCCAGCACCTCAGGGGACACCGGGGAGCTGTTTCTT. Protein product: CASTSGDTGELFL.

This clonotype was seen a handful of times. This likely traces to a read error, being one base from a far larger clone. This chain uses TRBV7-8 with TRBJ2-7; TRBD1 or TRBD2 may be the D gene (7 bases each). CDR1 is SGHVS, CDR2 FQNEAQ, per germline. The CDR3 is 14 residues long. The CDR3 protein is CASSPQGGDYEQHF. CDR3 in DNA: TGTGCCAGCAGCCCGCAGGGGGGGGACTACGAGCAGCACTTC.

This clonotype was recorded many times. The V gene is TRBV6-1, the J gene TRBJ1-1; perhaps TRBD1 as D (5 bases). The CDR3 extends over 17 amino acids. Germline-derived CDR1 and CDR2 are MNHNS and SASEGT. Trimming cost V 7 bases and J 1 base, with 22 bases left between them. The CDR3 loop reads CASKPGLSSGRNTEAFF. The DNA for the CDR3 is TGTGCCAGCAAACCGGGACTGAGTTCGGGTAGGAACACTGAAGCTTTCTTT.